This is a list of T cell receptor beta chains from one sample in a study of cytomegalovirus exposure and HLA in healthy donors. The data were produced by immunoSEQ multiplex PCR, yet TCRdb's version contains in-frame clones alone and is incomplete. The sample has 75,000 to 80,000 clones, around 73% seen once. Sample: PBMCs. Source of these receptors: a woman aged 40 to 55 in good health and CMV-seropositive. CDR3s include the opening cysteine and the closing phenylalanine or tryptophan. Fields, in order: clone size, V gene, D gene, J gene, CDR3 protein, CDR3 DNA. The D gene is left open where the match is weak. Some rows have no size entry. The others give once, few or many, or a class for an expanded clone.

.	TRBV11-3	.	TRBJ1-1	CASSLVTSTEAFF	TGTGCCAGCAGCTTAGTGACTAGCACTGAAGCTTTCTTT
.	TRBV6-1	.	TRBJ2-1	CASRAGWGGDNEQFF	TGTGCCAGCAGGGCTGGCTGGGGAGGCGACAATGAGCAGTTCTTC
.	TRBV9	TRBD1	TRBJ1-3	CASSPRTGPSGNTIYF	TGTGCCAGCAGCCCCCGGACAGGTCCCTCTGGAAACACCATATATTTT
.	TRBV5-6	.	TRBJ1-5	CASSLGAAPINQPQHF	TGTGCCAGCAGCTTGGGGGCAGCCCCCATTAATCAGCCCCAGCATTTT
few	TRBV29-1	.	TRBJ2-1	CSVSGNPYNEQFF	TGCAGCGTGTCAGGGAATCCCTACAATGAGCAGTTCTTC
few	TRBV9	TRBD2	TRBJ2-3	CASGRGSTDTQYF	TGTGCCAGCGGGCGGGGGAGCACAGATACGCAGTATTTT
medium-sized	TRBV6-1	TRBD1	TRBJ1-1	CASSEDRVHTEAFF	TGTGCCAGCAGTGAGGACAGGGTCCACACTGAAGCTTTCTTT
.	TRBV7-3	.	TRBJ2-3	CASSSQPAVTGDTQYF	TGTGCCAGCAGCTCCCAACCCGCCGTGACTGGAGATACGCAGTATTTT
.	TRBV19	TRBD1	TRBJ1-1	CASSIGTGFEAFF	TGTGCCAGTAGTATTGGGACAGGATTTGAAGCTTTCTTT
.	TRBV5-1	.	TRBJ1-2	CASSLVGQHYGYTF	TGCGCCAGCAGCTTGGTGGGCCAACACTATGGCTACACCTTC
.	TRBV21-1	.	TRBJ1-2	CASNNPGGGDGYTF	TGTGCCAGCAACAACCCCGGAGGGGGGGATGGCTACACCTTC
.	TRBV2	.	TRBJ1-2	CASSERRAYTF	TGTGCCAGCAGTGAACGGCGGGCCTACACCTTC
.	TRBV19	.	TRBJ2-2	CASSSQGYGELFF	TGTGCCAGTAGTAGTCAGGGGTACGGGGAGCTGTTTTTT
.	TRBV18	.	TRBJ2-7	CASSSTPGSYEQYF	TGTGCCAGCTCATCTACGCCGGGCTCCTACGAGCAGTACTTC
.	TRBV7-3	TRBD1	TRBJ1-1	CVSSFSGQGTEAFF	TGTGTCAGCAGCTTCTCGGGACAGGGTACTGAAGCTTTCTTT
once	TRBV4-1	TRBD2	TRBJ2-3	CASSQDLPGGGADTQYF	TGCGCCAGCAGCCAAGATCTTCCGGGGGGTGGCGCAGATACGCAGTATTTT
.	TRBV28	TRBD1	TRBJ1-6	CASGTVNNSPLHF	TGTGCCAGCGGGACAGTTAATAATTCACCCCTCCACTTT
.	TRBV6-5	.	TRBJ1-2	CASSSQGRVYTF	TGTGCCAGCAGTTCCCAGGGGCGAGTCTACACCTTC
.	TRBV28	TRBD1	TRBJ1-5	CAHHRDRGTQPQHF	TGTGCCCACCACCGGGACAGGGGGACTCAGCCCCAGCATTTT
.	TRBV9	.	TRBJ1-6	CASSVVEGQDSPLHF	TGTGCCAGCAGCGTAGTTGAGGGTCAAGATTCACCCCTCCACTTT
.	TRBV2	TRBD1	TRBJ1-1	CASRRDREYTEAFF	TGTGCCAGCAGGAGGGACAGGGAGTACACTGAAGCTTTCTTT
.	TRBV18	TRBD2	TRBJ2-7	CASSLTSGGFYEQYF	TGTGCCAGCTCACTAACTAGCGGGGGCTTTTACGAGCAGTACTTC
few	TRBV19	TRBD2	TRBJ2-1	CASSVGGGVLIGEQFF	TGTGCCAGTAGTGTGGGCGGGGGGGTTCTGATTGGTGAGCAGTTCTTC
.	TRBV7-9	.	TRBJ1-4	CSSSLGGEKLFF	TGTTCCAGCAGCTTAGGCGGTGAAAAACTGTTTTTT
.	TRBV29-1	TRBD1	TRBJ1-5	CSVRQGLDQPQHF	TGCAGCGTGAGACAGGGTTTGGATCAGCCCCAGCATTTT
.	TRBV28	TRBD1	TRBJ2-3	CASSDGQGPADTQYF	TGTGCCAGCAGTGACGGACAGGGGCCAGCAGATACGCAGTATTTT
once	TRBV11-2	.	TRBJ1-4	CASSRTPLTNEKLFF	TGTGCCAGCTCCCGGACTCCGCTTACTAATGAAAAACTGTTTTTT
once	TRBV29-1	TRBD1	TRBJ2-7	CSVLGQGDLQEYF	TGCAGCGTCCTGGGACAGGGGGATCTTCAGGAGTACTTC
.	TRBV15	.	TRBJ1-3	CATSNRVTAGNTIYF	TGTGCCACCAGTAACAGGGTCACGGCTGGAAACACCATATATTTT
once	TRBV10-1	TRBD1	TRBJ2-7	CAVPGQAYEQYF	TGCGCCGTACCGGGACAGGCCTACGAGCAGTACTTC
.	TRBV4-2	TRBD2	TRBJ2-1	CASSQTETSGSPNEQFF	TGTGCCAGCAGCCAGACCGAAACTAGCGGGTCCCCCAATGAGCAGTTCTTC
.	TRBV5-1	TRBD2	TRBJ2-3	CASSPGTSGPTDTQYF	TGCGCCAGCAGCCCCGGGACTAGCGGGCCCACAGATACGCAGTATTTT
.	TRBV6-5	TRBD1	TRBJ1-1	CASSDPQGYTEAFF	TGTGCCAGCAGCGACCCACAGGGGTACACTGAAGCTTTCTTT
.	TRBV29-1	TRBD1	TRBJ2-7	CSVEEDRDVYEQYF	TGCAGCGTTGAGGAGGACAGGGATGTCTACGAGCAGTACTTC
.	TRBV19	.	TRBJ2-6	CASSIATIGANVLTF	TGTGCCAGTAGTATAGCTACCATTGGGGCCAACGTCCTGACTTTC
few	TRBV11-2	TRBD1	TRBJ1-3	CASSTGGQGSGNTIYF	TGTGCCAGCAGCACAGGGGGCCAGGGCTCTGGAAACACCATATATTTT
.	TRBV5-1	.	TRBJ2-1	CASSPLGAITGINEQFF	TGCGCCAGCAGCCCCCTGGGAGCGATAACGGGGATCAATGAGCAGTTCTTC
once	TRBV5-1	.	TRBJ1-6	CASSLEGLPSYNSPLHF	TGCGCCAGCAGCCTGGAGGGGCTCCCCTCCTATAATTCACCCCTCCACTTT
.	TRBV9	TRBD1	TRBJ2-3	CASSGRLGQGLDTQYF	TGTGCCAGCAGCGGACGACTTGGACAGGGCTTGGATACGCAGTATTTT
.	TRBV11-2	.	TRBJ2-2	CASSLGRGDGELFF	TGTGCCAGCAGCTTGGGCAGGGGGGACGGGGAGCTGTTTTTT
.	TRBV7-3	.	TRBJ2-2	CASSRGGQGFHGELFF	TGTGCCAGCAGCCGGGGGGGACAGGGATTTCACGGGGAGCTGTTTTTT
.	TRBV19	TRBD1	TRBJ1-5	CATKGQGANQPQHF	TGTGCCACTAAGGGACAGGGGGCAAATCAGCCCCAGCATTTT
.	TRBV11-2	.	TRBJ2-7	CASSLEGGELAYEQYF	TGTGCCAGCAGCTTAGAAGGGGGAGAGTTGGCCTACGAGCAGTACTTC
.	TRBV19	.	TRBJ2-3	CASSIGARGGAPDTQYF	TGTGCCAGTAGTATAGGAGCGAGGGGGGGGGCGCCAGATACGCAGTATTTT
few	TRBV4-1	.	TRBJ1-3	CASSQDAGSGNTIYF	TGCGCCAGCAGCCAAGACGCCGGGTCTGGAAACACCATATATTTT
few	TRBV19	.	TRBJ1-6	CASRGLYSYNSPLHF	TGTGCCAGCCGTGGACTTTACTCCTATAATTCACCCCTCCACTTT
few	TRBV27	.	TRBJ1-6	CASSFIARGNSPLHF	TGTGCCAGCAGTTTCATCGCAAGAGGGAATTCACCCCTCCACTTT
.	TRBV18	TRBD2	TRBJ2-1	CASSPTSGGANEQFF	TGTGCCAGCTCACCGACTAGCGGGGGGGCCAATGAGCAGTTCTTC
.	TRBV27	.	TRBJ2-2	CASSPRGRVSTGELFF	TGTGCCAGCAGTCCTCGCGGCAGGGTCAGTACCGGGGAGCTGTTTTTT
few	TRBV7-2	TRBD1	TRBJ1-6	CASSFEGAQESPLHF	TGTGCCAGCAGCTTTGAGGGGGCGCAGGAGTCACCCCTCCACTTT
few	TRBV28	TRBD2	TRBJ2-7	CATMRRGGYEQYF	TGTGCCACCATGCGGCGGGGGGGCTACGAGCAGTACTTC
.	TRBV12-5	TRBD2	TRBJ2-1	CASGRSGVSYNEQFF	TGTGCTAGTGGCCGTAGCGGGGTCTCCTACAATGAGCAGTTCTTC
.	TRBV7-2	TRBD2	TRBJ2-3	CASSFRAGGTGDTQYF	TGTGCCAGCAGCTTCCGAGCGGGGGGGACCGGGGATACGCAGTATTTT
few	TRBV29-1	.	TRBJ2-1	CSGPTGSSYNEQFF	TGCAGCGGTCCTACAGGGAGCTCCTACAATGAGCAGTTCTTC
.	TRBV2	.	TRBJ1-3	CASSSTRTRQAKGNTIYF	TGTGCCAGCAGTTCTACCCGTACCCGACAGGCGAAGGGAAACACCATATATTTT
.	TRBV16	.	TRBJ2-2	CASSQGLSTGELFF	TGTGCCAGCAGCCAGGGGCTTAGCACCGGGGAGCTGTTTTTT
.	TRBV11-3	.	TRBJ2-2	CASSYGGSMNTGELFF	TGTGCCAGCAGCTACGGGGGTTCCATGAACACCGGGGAGCTGTTTTTT
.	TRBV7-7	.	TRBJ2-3	CASSLDRNTDTQYF	TGTGCCAGCAGCTTAGACAGGAACACAGATACGCAGTATTTT
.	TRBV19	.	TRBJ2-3	CASSISTATDTQYF	TGTGCCAGTAGTATTTCTACAGCCACAGATACGCAGTATTTT